This passage covers 11 T cell receptor beta chains from one sample sequenced in a study of cytomegalovirus exposure and HLA in healthy donors. Both 60 Vbeta primers and 13 Jbeta primers went into the PCR. This table comes from immunoSEQ multiplex PCR, and its TCRdb copy is limited to in-frame clones, with some not included. The top ten hold more than 0.9% of the sample, which has some 140,000 clones, more than 70% seen once. The sequenced material came from PBMCs. Receptors were obtained from a male donor in good health and CMV-seropositive.

The chain employs TRBV11-2 and TRBJ2-6; TRBD1 matches 9 bases. Per the germline V gene, CDR1 is SGHAT and CDR2 is FQNNGV. V lost 10 bases and J lost 2; bases outside the gene matches: 9. The CDR3 is made up of 16 amino acids. The CDR3 DNA sequence: TGTGCCACCAGGCGGGACAGGGTTGCTGGGGCCAACGTCCTGACTTTC. Amino acids: CATRRDRVAGANVLTF. The complete variable domain, with remaining parts taken from reference TRBV11-2 and TRBJ2-6, reads EAGVAQSPRYKIIEKRQSVAFWCNPISGHATLYWYQQILGQGPKLLIQFQNNGVVDDSQLPKDRFSAERLKGVDSTLKIQPAKLEDSAVYLCATRRDRVAGANVLTFGAGSRLTVL.

The sample holds a few counts of this clone. CDR3 residues: CASSRGTGSEAFF. The CDR3 DNA is TGTGCCAGCAGCCGAGGGACAGGTTCTGAAGCTTTCTTT. This chain uses TRBV28 with TRBJ1-1; 8 nucleotides line up with TRBD1. Per germline, CDR1 MDHEN and CDR2 SYDVKM. The V and J ends lost 6 bases and 6 bases, in that order; junction bases with no gene match: 6. The CDR3 consists of 13 residues. Full variable domain (remainder filled in from reference TRBV28 and TRBJ1-1): DVKVTQSSRYLVKRTGEKVFLECVQDMDHENMFWYRQDPGLGLRLIYFSYDVKMKEKGDIPEGYSVSREKKERFSLILESASTNQTSMYLCASSRGTGSEAFFGQGTRLTVV.

V and J are TRBV7-8 and TRBJ2-7, with 13 bases identical to TRBD2. The CDR3 length is 20 residues. Germline loops: CDR1 SGHVS, CDR2 FQNEAQ. Trimming at V came to 4 bases and at J to 3 bases, leaving 18 bases not matched to a gene. CDR3 DNA: TGTGCCAGCAGCTCAGGAAGAGGACTAGCGGGAGTGTCTCGGTTCTACGAGCAGTACTTC. This gives the protein CASSSGRGLAGVSRFYEQYF.

V is TRBV19 and J is TRBJ2-5; 7 nucleotides line up with TRBD2. Germline CDR1 LNHDA, CDR2 SQIVND (reference sequence). J gave up 1 base and V 6 bases, and 14 bases lay outside the gene matches. This CDR3 is 17 amino acids long. CDR3 sequence reads: CASSPWGAGRTQETQYF. Written as DNA, the CDR3 is TGTGCCAGTAGCCCCTGGGGAGCGGGGCGTACCCAAGAGACCCAGTACTTC.

CDR3 loop: CASSARTGVSGANVLTF. In DNA, the CDR3 is TGTGCCAGCAGCGCTCGGACAGGGGTTAGTGGGGCCAACGTCCTGACTTTC. The rearrangement uses TRBV7-3 and TRBJ2-6; TRBD1 aligns across 9 bases. Germline CDR1 SGHTA, CDR2 FQGTGA. Trimming cost V 5 bases and J 3 bases; bases outside gene matches: 8. CDR3 length: 17 amino acids.

This clone was observed once. This chain links TRBV5-4 with TRBJ2-1; a weak D match, TRBD1 (6 bases). With 1 base removed from V and 3 bases from J, the gap between germline ends came to 11 bases. CDR1 SGHNT and CDR2 YYREEE come from the germline V gene (reference sequence). The CDR3 runs to 15 residues. CDR3 DNA: TGTGCCAGCAGCTTGAGGGGGAGCAACTACAATGAGCAGTTCTTC. This codes for CASSLRGSNYNEQFF.

This clone was seen more than once but under ten times. The rearrangement uses TRBV5-5 and TRBJ2-3; 13 bases are a match to TRBD2. The germline V gene has CDR1 SGHKS and CDR2 YYEKEE (reference sequence). V lost 1 base, J lost 4 bases, and 0 bases stayed unmatched. The CDR3 is 15 amino acids. The DNA for the CDR3 is TGTGCCAGCAGCTTGACTAGCGGGGGGGCAGATACGCAGTATTTT. It codes for CASSLTSGGADTQYF.

The table lists this clone with a few counts. The gene calls are TRBV7-9 and TRBJ1-1; a weak D match, TRBD1 (5 bases). Germline V gene sequence: CDR1 SEHNR, CDR2 FQNEAQ (reference sequence). This CDR3 has 13 amino acids. V was trimmed by 3 bases and J by 5 bases, leaving 10 bases between them. The CDR3 bases are TGTGCCAGCAGCTTGACCAGGGTGACTGAAGCTTTCTTT. This sequence encodes CASSLTRVTEAFF.

The table lists this clone with a count of one. V gene TRBV27 combines with J gene TRBJ2-5; TRBD2 might be the D (6 bases). CDR1 and CDR2 (germline): MNHEY, SMNVEV (reference sequence). This CDR3 comprises 17 residues. The ends were cut back, 1 base at V and 5 bases at J, with 20 bases in the middle. For the CDR3, the DNA is TGTGCCAGCAGTTTATTGGGCGGGAAGGGTAGAAGGGAGACCCAGTACTTC. This translates into CASSLLGGKGRRETQYF.

The sample holds one count of this clone. V usage is TRBV11-2 and J usage is TRBJ2-3, with 9 bases matching TRBD2. CDR3 length: 17 residues. Germline trimming cut 3 bases from V and 3 bases from J; bases unmatched to any gene: 10. CDR1 and CDR2 from the germline V gene are SGHAT and FQNNGV. The CDR3 DNA reads TGTGCCAGCAGCTTTTCCGCGGGGGGGCGAAGGACAGATACGCAGTATTTT. Protein sequence: CASSFSAGGRRTDTQYF.

The chain recombines TRBV20-1 with TRBJ1-2, with D possibly being TRBD1 (6 bases). The CDR3 length is 11 residues. CDR1 DFQATT and CDR2 SNEGSKA come from the germline V gene (reference sequence). V lost 6 bases to trimming and J lost 8 bases, with 13 bases between them. The CDR3 loop reads CSAERGGGYTF. DNA for the CDR3: TGCAGTGCCGAGCGGGGGGGCGGCTACACCTTC.